This is a list of T cell receptor beta chains from one sample in a study of OX40 agonist ivuxolimab in advanced cancers. Sequencing used immunoSEQ multiplex PCR; TCRdb keeps in-frame clones, though not all of them. The sample gives fewer than 85,000 clones, approximately 80% of which show up once; 0.45% to 0.65% is in the top ten. Material: CD4+ or CD8+ T cells sorted from blood, obtained in a trial of the OX40 agonist ivuxolimab. These receptors all come from an adult with an advanced solid tumor such as melanoma, head and neck, liver or kidney cancer. The CDR3 runs from the conserved cysteine through the conserved F or W. A D gene is named only where the DNA matches it firmly. Clone size, where shown, is once, few, many, or a class for clones that have expanded.

CDR3 DNA: TGTGCCAGCAGCTTAGGGGGACAGGGGGTCGACGAGCAGTACTTC; CDR3 protein: CASSLGGQGVDEQYF; D gene: TRBD1; J gene: TRBJ2-7; V gene: TRBV7-9; clone size: NA
CDR3 DNA: TGTGCCAGCAGCCACGGGAGAGGTGAAAAACTGTTTTTT; CDR3 protein: CASSHGRGEKLFF; D gene: NA; J gene: TRBJ1-4; V gene: TRBV14; clone size: NA
CDR3 DNA: TGCGCCAGCAGCCCATTAGCGGGATTAGGCGGTAATGAGCAGTTCTTC; CDR3 protein: CASSPLAGLGGNEQFF; D gene: TRBD2; J gene: TRBJ2-1; V gene: TRBV5-1; clone size: once
CDR3 DNA: TGCGCCAGCAGCCTTGACGGAAACTATGGCTACACCTTC; CDR3 protein: CASSLDGNYGYTF; D gene: NA; J gene: TRBJ1-2; V gene: TRBV5-1; clone size: few
CDR3 DNA: TGTGCCAGCAGCTTTGAAGGGACAGGGGAATATAGCAATCAGCCCCAGCATTTT; CDR3 protein: CASSFEGTGEYSNQPQHF; D gene: NA; J gene: TRBJ1-5; V gene: TRBV12-1; clone size: NA
CDR3 DNA: TGCACCAGCAGCCTCTTCACGGGGGGATTCACAGATACGCAGTATTTT; CDR3 protein: CTSSLFTGGFTDTQYF; D gene: NA; J gene: TRBJ2-3; V gene: TRBV1; clone size: NA
CDR3 DNA: TGTGCCAGCGCCCCCCGGTGGGGTGGTGGGGCCAACGTCCTGACTTTC; CDR3 protein: CASAPRWGGGANVLTF; D gene: NA; J gene: TRBJ2-6; V gene: TRBV25-1; clone size: NA
CDR3 DNA: TGTGCCAGTAGTCCTAGGTTAACTTACAATGAGCAGTTCTTC; CDR3 protein: CASSPRLTYNEQFF; D gene: NA; J gene: TRBJ2-1; V gene: TRBV19; clone size: NA
CDR3 DNA: TGTGCCAGCAGTCCTAGCGGGGGGGCGAGGGATACGCAGTATTTT; CDR3 protein: CASSPSGGARDTQYF; D gene: TRBD2; J gene: TRBJ2-3; V gene: TRBV7-8; clone size: NA
CDR3 DNA: TGTGCCAGCAGCCCTCAGACTAGCGGGAACGTCTTC; CDR3 protein: CASSPQTSGNVF; D gene: TRBD2; J gene: TRBJ2-1; V gene: TRBV14; clone size: NA
CDR3 DNA: TGTGCCAGCAGCCCCGACAGGGGGTCGGAGACCCAGTACTTC; CDR3 protein: CASSPDRGSETQYF; D gene: TRBD1; J gene: TRBJ2-5; V gene: TRBV11-2; clone size: NA
CDR3 DNA: TGTGCCAGCTCACCACGCGGGAGGGCCGGCACAGATACGCAGTATTTT; CDR3 protein: CASSPRGRAGTDTQYF; D gene: TRBD2; J gene: TRBJ2-3; V gene: TRBV18; clone size: NA
CDR3 DNA: TGTGCCAGCAGCTCCCGGGGGGACCCCTACGAGCAGTACTTC; CDR3 protein: CASSSRGDPYEQYF; D gene: TRBD2; J gene: TRBJ2-7; V gene: TRBV11-2; clone size: NA
CDR3 DNA: TGTGCCAGCATAACTGAGCGGGGCCGAACCCGCTACGAGCAGTACTTC; CDR3 protein: CASITERGRTRYEQYF; D gene: TRBD2; J gene: TRBJ2-7; V gene: TRBV7-2; clone size: NA
CDR3 DNA: TGTGCCAGCAGTCGGGACAGTGCTCTCTACGAGCAGTACTTC; CDR3 protein: CASSRDSALYEQYF; D gene: TRBD1; J gene: TRBJ2-7; V gene: TRBV28; clone size: NA
CDR3 DNA: TGTGCCAGCAGCTTAGCGCTTGGGGCAGCCGGGGAGCTGTTTTTT; CDR3 protein: CASSLALGAAGELFF; D gene: NA; J gene: TRBJ2-2; V gene: TRBV7-8; clone size: NA
CDR3 DNA: TGTGCCAGCAGTCTCCCTCAGGTGGACGGAAACACCATATATTTT; CDR3 protein: CASSLPQVDGNTIYF; D gene: NA; J gene: TRBJ1-3; V gene: TRBV28; clone size: NA
CDR3 DNA: TGTGCCAGCTCACTTGGACAGGGAACCTACGAGCAGTACTTC; CDR3 protein: CASSLGQGTYEQYF; D gene: TRBD1; J gene: TRBJ2-7; V gene: TRBV18; clone size: NA
CDR3 DNA: TGTGCCAGCGGGGCAGGGGGCCTAGCTGGAAACACCATATATTTT; CDR3 protein: CASGAGGLAGNTIYF; D gene: TRBD1; J gene: TRBJ1-3; V gene: TRBV28; clone size: NA
CDR3 DNA: TGTGCCAGCAGCGTACGGTCAGGGAGGCCGGGGAGCTCCTACAATGAGCAGTTCTTC; CDR3 protein: CASSVRSGRPGSSYNEQFF; D gene: NA; J gene: TRBJ2-1; V gene: TRBV9; clone size: few